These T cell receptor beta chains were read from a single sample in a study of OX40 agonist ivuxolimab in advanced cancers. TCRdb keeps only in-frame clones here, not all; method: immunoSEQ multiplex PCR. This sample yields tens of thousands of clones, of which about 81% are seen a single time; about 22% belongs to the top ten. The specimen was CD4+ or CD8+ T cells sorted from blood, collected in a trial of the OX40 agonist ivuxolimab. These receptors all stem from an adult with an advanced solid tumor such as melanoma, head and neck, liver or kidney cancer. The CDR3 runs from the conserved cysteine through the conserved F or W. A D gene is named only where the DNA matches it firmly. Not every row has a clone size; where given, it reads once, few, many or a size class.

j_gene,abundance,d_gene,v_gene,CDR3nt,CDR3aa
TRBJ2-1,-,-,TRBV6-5,TGTGCCAGCAGTTACGGGAGAAACAATGAGCAGTTCTTC,CASSYGRNNEQFF
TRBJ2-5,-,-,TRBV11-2,TGTGCCAGCAGCTTAGGATGGGGACCTGGGGAGACCCAGTACTTC,CASSLGWGPGETQYF
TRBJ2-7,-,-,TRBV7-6,TGTGCCAGCAGTCTAACGCACGCCGGGACTGGGAGCTCCTACGAGCAGTACTTC,CASSLTHAGTGSSYEQYF
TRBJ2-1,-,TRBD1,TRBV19,TGTGCCAGTAGTATAGTTGGGACAGACTACAATGAGCAGTTCTTC,CASSIVGTDYNEQFF
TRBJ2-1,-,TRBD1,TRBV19,TGTGCCAGTAGTACGTCAGGGGGCTACAATGAGCAGTTCTTC,CASSTSGGYNEQFF
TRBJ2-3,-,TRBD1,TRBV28,TGTGCCAGCAGTTCGGGACAGGGGACCACAGATACGCAGTATTTT,CASSSGQGTTDTQYF
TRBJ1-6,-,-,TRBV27,TGTGCCAGCAGTTTAGGACAGCTAGATTGGGGATCCAATTCACCCCTCCACTTT,CASSLGQLDWGSNSPLHF
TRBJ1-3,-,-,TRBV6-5,TGTGCCAGCAGTTACTCCGGGGGCTCTGGAAACACCATATATTTT,CASSYSGGSGNTIYF
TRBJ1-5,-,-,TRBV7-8,TGTGCCAGCAGCCAACCACGGGAGTATAGCAATCAGCCCCAGCATTTT,CASSQPREYSNQPQHF
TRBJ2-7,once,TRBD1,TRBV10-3,TGTGCCGCCGGGACAGGGATCTACGAGCAGTACTTC,CAAGTGIYEQYF
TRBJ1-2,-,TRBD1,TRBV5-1,TGCGCCAGCAGCTTGGATCCGGACAGGGCCCCTTCAGGCTACACCTTC,CASSLDPDRAPSGYTF
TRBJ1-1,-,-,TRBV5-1,TGCGCCAGCAGCCCGCCCGGGGGCAACACTGAAGCTTTCTTT,CASSPPGGNTEAFF
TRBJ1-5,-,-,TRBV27,TGTGCCAGCAGTTCCCGGGGCAATCAGCCCCAGCATTTT,CASSSRGNQPQHF
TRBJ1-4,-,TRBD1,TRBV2,TGTGCCAGCAGTGAGAGACAGGGGATAGGAGAAAAACTGTTTTTT,CASSERQGIGEKLFF
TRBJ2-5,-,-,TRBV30,TGTGCCTGGACCCCAGCGGGAGAGACCCAGTACTTC,CAWTPAGETQYF
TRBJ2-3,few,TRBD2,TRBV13,TGTGCCAGCAGCCCGACCGGGACTAGGGGCACAGATACGCAGTATTTT,CASSPTGTRGTDTQYF
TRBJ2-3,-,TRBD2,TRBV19,TGTGCCAGTAGTATAGCCGGGACTAGCGGGGGGGGGCGCACAGATACGCAGTATTTT,CASSIAGTSGGGRTDTQYF
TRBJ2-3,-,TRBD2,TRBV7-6,TGTGCCAGCAGCACAAGCGGGAGGAGTGCAGATACGCAGTATTTT,CASSTSGRSADTQYF
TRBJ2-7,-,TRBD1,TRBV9,TGTGCCAGCAGCCAAGGGACAGGCTACGAGCAGTACTTC,CASSQGTGYEQYF
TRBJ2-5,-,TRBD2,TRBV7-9,TGTGCCAGCCGCCCCGGGAGGGGTAGGGTAGAGACCCAGTACTTC,CASRPGRGRVETQYF
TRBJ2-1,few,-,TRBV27,TGTGCCAGCAGTTTATCGTTAGACAATGAGCAGTTCTTC,CASSLSLDNEQFF
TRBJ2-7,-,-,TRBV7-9,TGTGCCAGCAGCTTCTTGCAGGGTGACTTCGAGCAGTACTTC,CASSFLQGDFEQYF
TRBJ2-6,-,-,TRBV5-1,TGCGCCAGCAGCTATCGCAGCTCTGGGGCCAACGTCCTGACTTTC,CASSYRSSGANVLTF
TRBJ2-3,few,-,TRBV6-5,TGTGCCAGCAGTTCCCCAGGATTATCAGATACGCAGTATTTT,CASSSPGLSDTQYF
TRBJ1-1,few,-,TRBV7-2,TGTGCCAGCAGCTTGGGGGGAGCTGAAGCTTTCTTT,CASSLGGAEAFF
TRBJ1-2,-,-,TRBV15,TGTGCCACCAGCAGAGTGAGGGGGTCTAACTATGGCTACACCTTC,CATSRVRGSNYGYTF
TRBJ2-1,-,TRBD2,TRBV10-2,TGCGCCAGCACCGGACTAGCGGGCCTGAGCTCCTACAATGAGCAGTTCTTC,CASTGLAGLSSYNEQFF
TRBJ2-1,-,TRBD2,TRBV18,TGTGCCAGCTCGCTCGGACTAGCGGGAACATACAATGAGCAGTTCTTC,CASSLGLAGTYNEQFF
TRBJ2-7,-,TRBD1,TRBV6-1,TGTGCCAGCAGTGGGATGGGACAGGGAACCCTCTACGAGCAGTACTTC,CASSGMGQGTLYEQYF
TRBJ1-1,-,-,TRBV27,TGTGCCAGCAGTGTCGACAGGTTGAACACTGAAGCTTTCTTT,CASSVDRLNTEAFF
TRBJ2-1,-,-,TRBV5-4,TGTGCCAGCACCCTAGCGCTGAGCTCCTACAATGAGCAGTTCTTC,CASTLALSSYNEQFF
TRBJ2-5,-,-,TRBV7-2,TGTGCCAGCAGCTTAGCGTCAATAGGGCAGTTCAAGACCCAGTACTTC,CASSLASIGQFKTQYF
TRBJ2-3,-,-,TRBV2,TGTGCCAGCGGAAGCGACAACACTTTT,CASGSDNTF
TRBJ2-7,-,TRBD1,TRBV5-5,TGTGCCAGCAGCTCCGGGACAGGGGGCATCTACGAGCAGTACTTC,CASSSGTGGIYEQYF
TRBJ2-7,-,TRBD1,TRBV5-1,TGCGCCAGCAGCTCGGGACAGGCCCACGACTACTACGAGCAGTACTTC,CASSSGQAHDYYEQYF
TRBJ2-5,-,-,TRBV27,TGTGCCAGCAGTTTGACGGGGGTCCATGGGACCCAGTACTTC,CASSLTGVHGTQYF
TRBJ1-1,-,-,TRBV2,TGTGCCAGCAGTGAATGGACGGAGATGAACACTGAAGCTTTCTTT,CASSEWTEMNTEAFF
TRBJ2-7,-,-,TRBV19,TGTGCCAGTAGTGCTGCCTCGGGGGAGGTGTACGAGCAGTACTTC,CASSAASGEVYEQYF
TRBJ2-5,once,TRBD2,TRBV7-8,TGTGCCAGCAGCTTAGCTAGCGGGGGGGCCGAAGAGACCCAGTACTTC,CASSLASGGAEETQYF
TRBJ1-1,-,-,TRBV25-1,TGTGCCAGCTCTCGCGGCGCTGAAGCTTTCTTT,CASSRGAEAFF
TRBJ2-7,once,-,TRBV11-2,TGTGCCAGCAGCTTATCCGGGGAAGGGGCCGAGCAGTACTTC,CASSLSGEGAEQYF